These 24 T cell receptor beta chains were all obtained from the same sample, sequenced in a study of human T cells and chemical hapten exposure. TCRdb re-called the RACE reads through MiXCR, storing one row per CDR3 protein. The sample comprises around 150,000 distinct CDR3 sequences, about 14% of which are singletons, and around 1.7% rests with the top ten. Regarding time point: patch test 1, 2 weeks after DPC sensitization. Described treatment: therapeutic diphenylcyclopropenone sensitization with weekly scalp DPC. The sequencing here drew on whole blood, taken in connection with sensitization to the hapten diphenylcyclopropenone (DPC). The source is a woman aged 25 to 39 with alopecia areata. Some clones in this sample may be carry-over from other donors' samples.

The J gene is TRBJ2-7, the V gene TRBV21-1. TRBV21-1 is a pseudogene. There are 15 residues in the CDR3. CDR3 sequence (DNA): TGTGCCAGCAGCAAAGTCAGGACCACAGCCTACGAGCAGTACTTC. This codes for CASSKVRTTAYEQYF.

The chain is built from TRBV28 and TRBJ1-1; 9 nucleotides align to TRBD1. The CDR3 length is 14 residues. V gave up 1 base and J gave up 5 bases; unmatched junction bases: 2. Germline V lookup: CDR1 MDHEN, CDR2 SYDVKM. In nucleotides, the CDR3 is TGTGCCAGCAGTTTATCGACAGGGGGTACTGAAGCTTTCTTT. The encoded protein is CASSLSTGGTEAFF.

The chain uses TRBV20-1 and TRBJ2-7, with 8 nucleotides matching TRBD2. CDR1 and CDR2 from the germline V gene are DFQATT and SNEGSKA (reference sequence). The J segment lost 3 bases and the V segment lost 1 base, leaving 11 bases of the junction unmatched. The CDR3 sequence is 16 residues long. The CDR3: CSARANGGSGGYEQYF. DNA for the CDR3: TGCAGTGCTAGAGCGAACGGAGGGAGCGGGGGCTACGAGCAGTACTTC.

This clonotype occurred many times. This rearrangement joins TRBV2 to TRBJ1-4, with 7 bases lining up with TRBD1. The CDR3 length is 15 residues. The germline V gene encodes CDR1 SNHLY and CDR2 FYNNEI. The ends lost 4 bases at V and 5 bases at J; junction bases unmatched: 7. CDR3 sequence reads: CASSGLGTENEKLFF. Here the CDR3 DNA reads TGTGCCAGCAGTGGTCTCGGGACAGAAAATGAAAAACTGTTTTTT.

In regard to this clonotype: One end of the junction is discordant with germline, which a read error may explain. The chain carries TRBV5-1 and TRBJ2-7; D may be TRBD2 (6 bases). Germline V lookup: CDR1 SGHRS, CDR2 YFSETQ. This CDR3 is 14 amino acids long. The CDR3 reads CASTTEGLSYELYF. The CDR3 region has the DNA TGCGCCAGCACCACGGAGGGGCTCTCCTACGAGCTGTACTTC.

CDR3 in DNA: TGCAGCGTTGAAACAGGGAACTCCTACGAGCAGTACTTC. Translation gives CSVETGNSYEQYF. The chain carries TRBV29-1 and TRBJ2-7, with D perhaps TRBD1 (6 bases). The CDR3 has 13 amino acids. Between the trimmed V and J ends, which lost 2 bases and 0 bases, there was a span of 8 bases. The germline CDR1 and CDR2 sequences are SQVTM and ANQGSEA.

This clonotype was found many times. This chain uses TRBV7-8 with TRBJ1-2; the match to TRBD1 covers 9 bases. Germline-derived CDR1 and CDR2 are SGHVS and FQNEAQ. CDR3 length: 13 residues. V shed 3 bases, J shed 8 bases, and the junction held 4 bases outside the gene matches. The CDR3 region is CASSFRQGDGYTF. CDR3 DNA: TGTGCCAGCAGCTTTCGACAGGGGGACGGCTACACCTTC.

This clonotype came up a few times. The chain couples TRBV9 to TRBJ2-7; TRBD1 matches at 9 bases. V shed 0 bases, J shed 5 bases, and the junction held 3 bases outside the gene matches. The CDR3 contains 14 residues. Germline values: CDR1 SGDLS, CDR2 YYNGEE. The CDR3 region is CASSVGDRANEQYF. DNA of the CDR3: TGTGCCAGCAGCGTAGGGGACAGGGCGAACGAGCAGTACTTC.

This clonotype has only a few counts. This chain connects TRBV7-2 to TRBJ2-7, with TRBD2 matching 7 bases. J was trimmed by 5 bases and V by 6 bases; bases with no gene match: 7. Germline lookup yields CDR1 SGHTA and CDR2 FQGNSA. This CDR3 has 13 amino acids. CDR3 bases: TGTGCCAGCAGTTCCCCCGGGACTAACGAGCAGTACTTC. Its protein product is CASSSPGTNEQYF.

Worth noting for this clonotype: Being one base from a much bigger clone, this may be a read error. The gene calls are TRBV12-3 or TRBV12-4 and TRBJ2-6; D call uncertain. This CDR3 is 13 amino acids long. Trimming took 6 bases from V and 0 from J, leaving 3 bases between them. Here the CDR3 reads CASRVSGANVLTF. Written as DNA, the CDR3 is TGTGCCAGCAGGGTCTCTGGGGCCAACGTCCTGACTTTC.

This sequence joins TRBV11-2 and TRBJ2-7; TRBD2 aligns across 12 bases. Per the germline V gene, CDR1 is SGHAT and CDR2 is FQNNGV. Germline trimming cut 1 base from V and 6 bases from J; bases unmatched to any gene: 7. CDR3 length: 16 amino acids. The chain's CDR3 is CASSLGRWTSGTEQYF. The CDR3 DNA reads TGTGCCAGCAGCTTAGGTCGTTGGACTAGCGGGACCGAGCAGTACTTC.

This clonotype was recorded many times. This CDR3 is CASLAGGGYGYTF. CDR3 in DNA: TGTGCCAGCCTCGCGGGTGGAGGGTATGGCTACACCTTC. The V gene is TRBV19, the J gene TRBJ1-2; D unresolved. Germline CDR1 reads LNHDA; CDR2 reads SQIVND (reference sequence). CDR3 length: 13 residues. The V end was cut by 9 bases, the J end by 5 bases, with 16 bases between.

This clonotype was counted many times. The chain uses TRBV5-8 and TRBJ1-1; no definite D call. The length of the CDR3 is 12 residues. Germline-derived CDR1 and CDR2 are SGHTS and YDEGEE. V dropped 1 base and J dropped 3 bases, with 4 bases sitting between them. For the CDR3, the DNA is TGTGCCAGCAGCTTGTGGGACACTGAAGCTTTCTTT. The encoded protein is CASSLWDTEAFF.

This clonotype came up a few times. The rearrangement uses TRBV20-1 and TRBJ2-5; D not certain. The V end lost 1 base, the J end lost 3 bases, and 9 bases lay between the germline ends. The germline gives CDR1 DFQATT, CDR2 SNEGSKA (reference sequence). The CDR3 totals 13 residues. The CDR3 spells CSARGGSKETQYF. The CDR3, as DNA: TGCAGTGCTAGAGGAGGATCCAAAGAGACCCAGTACTTC.

The chain carries TRBV6-1 and TRBJ1-1; 10 bases are shared with TRBD1. The V and J ends lost 6 bases and 0 bases, in that order; junction bases with no gene match: 10. This CDR3 spans 17 amino acids. Germline V gene lookup returns CDR1 MNHNS and CDR2 SASEGT. The DNA of the CDR3 is TGTGCCAGCAGCAGACCCAAGGGGACAGGGGTGAACACTGAAGCTTTCTTT. It yields the protein CASSRPKGTGVNTEAFF.

CDR3 sequence: CASLRLNQPQHF. The CDR3 DNA is TGTGCCAGCCTCAGGCTTAATCAGCCCCAGCATTTT. The rearrangement uses TRBV28 and TRBJ1-5; no firm D call. CDR3 size: 12 residues. The V end lost 8 bases, the J end lost 4 bases, and 9 bases lay between the germline ends. From germline, CDR1 is MDHEN and CDR2 SYDVKM. The complete variable domain, with remaining parts taken from reference TRBV28 and TRBJ1-5, reads DVKVTQSSRYLVKRTGEKVFLECVQDMDHENMFWYRQDPGLGLRLIYFSYDVKMKEKGDIPEGYSVSREKKERFSLILESASTNQTSMYLCASLRLNQPQHFGDGTRLSIL.

The chain uses TRBV29-1 and TRBJ2-7; 8 bases are shared with TRBD1. V trimming: 4 bases; J trimming: 1 base; junction bases outside the gene matches: 9. This CDR3 spans 15 amino acids. In germline, CDR1 is SQVTM, CDR2 ANQGSEA. CDR3 protein: CSVGRGQVGSYEQYF. The CDR3 nucleotides read TGCAGCGTTGGCAGGGGGCAAGTGGGTTCCTACGAGCAGTACTTC.

The CDR3 region has the DNA TGTGCCAGTAGTATCCGGACTAGCGGGAGGGGCCTAAGGGCCAACGTCCTGACTTTC. It encodes CASSIRTSGRGLRANVLTF. The chain uses TRBV19 and TRBJ2-6; TRBD2 agrees at 15 bases. In germline, CDR1 is LNHDA, CDR2 SQIVND (reference sequence). This CDR3 region has 19 residues. J lost 5 bases, V lost 3 bases, and 8 bases had no gene match.

The chain uses TRBV20-1 and TRBJ1-1, with D possibly being TRBD1 (6 bases). CDR1 is DFQATT and CDR2 is SNEGSKA in the germline V gene (reference sequence). The V and J ends lost 3 bases and 0 bases respectively, with 14 bases between them. The CDR3 totals 15 residues. CDR3 DNA sequence: TGCAGTGCTAGGGAAACAGGGTTCTTGAACACTGAAGCTTTCTTT. Translation gives CSARETGFLNTEAFF.

The chain is built from TRBV2 and TRBJ2-1; D remains ambiguous. Trimming removed 1 base from V and 7 bases from J, with 8 bases in between. Germline V gives CDR1 SNHLY, CDR2 FYNNEI. The CDR3 extends over 13 amino acids. The CDR3 DNA is TGTGCCAGCAGTGAAGTTCCGAGGAATGAGCAGTTCTTC. It codes for CASSEVPRNEQFF.

The V and J genes are TRBV6-1 and TRBJ2-7, with TRBD2 matching over 10 bases. CDR3 size: 15 residues. Germline CDR1 reads MNHNS; CDR2 reads SASEGT. With V trimmed by 7 bases and J by 4 bases, 10 bases remained unmatched. This CDR3 is CASTSGLAGVYEQYF. CDR3 DNA: TGTGCCAGCACCTCTGGGCTAGCGGGAGTTTACGAGCAGTACTTC.

V gene TRBV7-2 combines with J gene TRBJ2-3; D might be TRBD1 or TRBD2, each matching 5 bases. The germline CDR1 and CDR2 sequences are SGHTA and FQGNSA. This CDR3 has 16 residues. V lost 4 bases and J 1 base, leaving 15 bases between the germline ends. Here the CDR3 reads CASSSTGTRGTDTQYF. For the CDR3, the DNA is TGTGCCAGCAGCTCTACCGGGACCCGGGGCACAGATACGCAGTATTTT.

This clonotype has just a few counts. V is TRBV7-9 and J is TRBJ1-1; D might be TRBD1 (5 bases). With 6 bases removed from V and 5 bases from J, the gap between germline ends came to 10 bases. This CDR3 region has 12 residues. Germline lookup yields CDR1 SEHNR and CDR2 FQNEAQ (reference sequence). CDR3 sequence reads: CASRQGTTEAFF. The CDR3 DNA follows: TGTGCCAGCAGGCAGGGTACGACTGAAGCTTTCTTT.

The CDR3 loop reads CASSPFGQGRTEAFF. Written as DNA, the CDR3 is TGTGCCAGCAGCCCGTTTGGACAGGGAAGAACTGAAGCTTTCTTT. V gene TRBV7-9 combines with J gene TRBJ1-1; the match to TRBD1 covers 8 bases. There are 15 residues in the CDR3. Trimming cost V 5 bases and J 5 bases; bases outside gene matches: 10. Per the germline V gene, CDR1 is SEHNR and CDR2 is FQNEAQ (reference sequence).